This T cell receptor (beta chain) was sequenced for a study of monozygotic twins with inflammatory bowel disease. Nested PCRs (16 and 9 cycles, two total) were applied to TCRalpha and TCRbeta cDNA. From its re-call of the 5' RACE reads, TCRdb lists each CDR3 protein once, without DNA. The sample is made up of a few hundred thousand distinct CDR3 sequences, and the top ten hold 1.5% to 2% of it. On this clonotype itself: Its antigen is currently unknown.

The CDR3 is 15 amino acids. Study-wide results and limits: There was no support for any single strong signal or clonotype associated with IBD.

The sample was blood. The sequence derives from a human donor with ulcerative colitis or Crohn's disease, or a healthy co-twin of an affected twin (not recorded which). J is TRBJ1-3 and V is TRBV12-3 or TRBV12-4; TCRdb outputs TRBD1, but without DNA this stays unchecked. CDR3 protein: CASSLAGGVGNTIYF.